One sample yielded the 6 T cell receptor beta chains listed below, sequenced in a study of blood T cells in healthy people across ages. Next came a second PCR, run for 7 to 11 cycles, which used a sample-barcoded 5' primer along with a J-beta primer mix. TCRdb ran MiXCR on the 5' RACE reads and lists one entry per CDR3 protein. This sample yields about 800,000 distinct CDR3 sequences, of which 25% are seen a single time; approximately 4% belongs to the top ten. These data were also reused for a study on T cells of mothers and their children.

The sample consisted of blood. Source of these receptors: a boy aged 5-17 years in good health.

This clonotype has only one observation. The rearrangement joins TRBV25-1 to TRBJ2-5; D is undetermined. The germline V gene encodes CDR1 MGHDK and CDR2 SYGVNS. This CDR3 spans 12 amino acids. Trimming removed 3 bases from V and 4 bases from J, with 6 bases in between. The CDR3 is CASSEFGETQYF. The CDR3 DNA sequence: TGTGCCAGCAGTGAGTTCGGAGAGACCCAGTACTTC.

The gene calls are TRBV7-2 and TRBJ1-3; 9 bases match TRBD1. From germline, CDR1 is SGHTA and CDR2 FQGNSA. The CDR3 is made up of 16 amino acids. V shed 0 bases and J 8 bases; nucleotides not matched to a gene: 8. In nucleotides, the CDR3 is TGTGCCAGCAGCTTAGCGGGGGACAGGGCCCGGGACACCATATATTTT. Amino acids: CASSLAGDRARDTIYF.

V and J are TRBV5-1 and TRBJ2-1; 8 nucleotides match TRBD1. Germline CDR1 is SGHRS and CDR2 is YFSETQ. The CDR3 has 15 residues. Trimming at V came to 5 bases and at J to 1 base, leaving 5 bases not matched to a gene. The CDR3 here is CASRSGQGSYNEQFF. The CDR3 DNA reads TGCGCCAGCAGGTCTGGACAGGGATCCTACAATGAGCAGTTCTTC. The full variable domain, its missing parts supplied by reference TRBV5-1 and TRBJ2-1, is KAGVTQTPRYLIKTRGQQVTLSCSPISGHRSVSWYQQTPGQGLQFLFEYFSETQRNKGNFPGRFSGRQFSNSRSEMNVSTLELGDSALYLCASRSGQGSYNEQFFGPGTRLTVL.

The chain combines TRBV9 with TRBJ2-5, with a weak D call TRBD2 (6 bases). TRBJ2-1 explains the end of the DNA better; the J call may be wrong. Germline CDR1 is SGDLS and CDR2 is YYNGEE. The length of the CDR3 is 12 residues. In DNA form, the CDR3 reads TGTGCCAGCAGCGTAGGGGACTCCCGGCAGTTCTTC. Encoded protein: CASSVGDSRQFF.

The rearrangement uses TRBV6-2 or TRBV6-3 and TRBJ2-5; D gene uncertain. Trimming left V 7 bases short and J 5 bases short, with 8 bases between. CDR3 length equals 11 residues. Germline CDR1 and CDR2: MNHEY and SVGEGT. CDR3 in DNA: TGTGCCAGCACCATAGGGGAGACCCAGTACTTC. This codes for CASTIGETQYF.

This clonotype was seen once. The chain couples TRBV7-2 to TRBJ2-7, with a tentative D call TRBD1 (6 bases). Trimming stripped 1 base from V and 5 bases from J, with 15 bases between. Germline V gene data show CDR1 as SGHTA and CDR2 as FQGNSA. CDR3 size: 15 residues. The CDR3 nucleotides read TGTGCCAGCAGCTTAGGACCTGGGGGCGTGGACGAGCAGTACTTC. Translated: CASSLGPGGVDEQYF.